One TCR beta chain is described in this entry. Its target is unknown. The time point denotes: persistent/refractory GD, antithyroid drugs over 5 years with positive TRAb. TCR sequences were obtained from RNA taken from PBMCs. In this cohort, patients came from an endocrinology department located in Xi'an, China. Libraries of TCR beta came from iRepertoire HTBI primers plus Arm-PCR of CDR3 regions. From the multiplex PCR reads, TCRdb called clonotypes with MiXCR, one entry per CDR3 protein. The sample consists of 700,000 or so distinct CDR3 sequences, 25% to 35% of them appearing once. These data originate in a study of regulatory T cells in long-lasting Graves disease. Deletions cut 7 bases from V and 4 bases from J, with 19 bases between. This CDR3 spans 15 amino acids. Germline lookup yields CDR1 MNHNS and CDR2 SASEGT. Findings of the study overall: Small numbers of samples may have cut accuracy. Newly diagnosed Graves' patients had higher TCR diversity than persistent ones. There was favoring of TRBV28, TRBJ1-2 and TRBJ2-5 in persistent disease.

The clonotype comes from a female donor with Graves disease. The rearrangement joins TRBV6-1 to TRBJ2-5; TRBD2 is a possible D gene (6 bases). Material: peripheral blood mononuclear cells (PBMCs), obtained when the disease was refractory, from a patient treated with antithyroid drugs. The CDR3 DNA is TGTGCCAGCACCCACGGGAGTACCTTTGGAGAGACCCAGTACTTC. Residues: CASTHGSTFGETQYF.